This TCR beta chain was sequenced during a study of T cell responses to AZD1222 COVID-19 vaccine. Only a few counts were recorded for this clone. Repertoires were generated with immunoSEQ multiplex PCR, while TCRdb's copy carries only in-frame clones and drops some. The data hold under 150,000 clones, with about 91% observed a single time. Germline values: CDR1 ENHRY, CDR2 SYGVKD. With 3 bases clipped from V and 4 bases from J, the junction kept 11 bases outside the gene matches. This CDR3 comprises 17 residues. The source of this sequence is an adult who received the AZD1222 COVID-19 vaccine. J is TRBJ1-2 and V is TRBV10-3; 10 bases fit TRBD1. Sequencing was performed on peripheral blood, taken 28 days after the second AZD1222 dose. In DNA form, the CDR3 reads TGTGCCATCAGTGACGTCTCGACAGGGGGCGCGGGCTATGGCTACACCTTC. Its translation is CAISDVSTGGAGYGYTF.